A selection of T cell receptor beta chains follows, all from one sample in a study of Graves' ophthalmopathy and Graves' hyperthyroidism. TCRdb analysed the multiplex PCR reads with MiXCR anew, one entry per CDR3 protein. The table includes a few hundred thousand distinct CDR3 sequences, less than 40% detected once. The specimen sequenced was peripheral blood or thyroid tissue (not recorded which). These receptors all stem from an adult man with Graves' hyperthyroidism. The CDR3 runs from the conserved cysteine through the conserved F or W. D genes are given only for firm matches. Only some rows state a clone size, as once, few, many or a class for expanded clones.

J | size | D | length | V | CDR3 | DNA
TRBJ2-7 | many | TRBD1 | 16 | TRBV7-9 | CASSLMGQGHSYEQYF | TGTGCCAGCAGCTTGATGGGACAGGGCCACTCCTACGAGCAGTACTTC
TRBJ1-4 | . | TRBD1 | 16 | TRBV5-1 | CASSPDRRATNEKPFF | TGCGCCAGCAGCCCGGACAGGAGGGCAACTAATGAAAAACCGTTTTTT
TRBJ1-1 | few | . | 15 | TRBV4-1 | CASSQGEALNTEAFF | TGCGCCAGCAGCCAAGGGGAGGCTTTGAACACTGAAGCTTTCTTT
TRBJ2-7 | many | . | 14 | TRBV6-2/TRBV6-3 | CASSHRGREYEQYF | TGTGCCAGCAGCCACCGGGGCCGGGAGTACGAGCAGTACTTC
TRBJ1-2 | many | . | 13 | TRBV7-9 | CASSSDTNYGYTF | TGTGCCAGCAGCTCCGACACGAACTATGGCTACACCTTC
TRBJ2-3 | few | . | 13 | TRBV2 | CASRGLAEDTQYF | TGTGCCAGCAGGGGGTTAGCGGAAGATACGCAGTATTTT
TRBJ2-7 | many | TRBD1 | 13 | TRBV10-3 | CAIRTGGSYEQYF | TGTGCCATCCGAACAGGGGGCAGCTACGAGCAGTACTTC
TRBJ2-2 | many | TRBD2 | 15 | TRBV7-8 | CASTLSGGASGELFF | TGTGCCAGCACCCTTAGCGGGGGGGCCAGCGGGGAGCTGTTTTTT
TRBJ2-5 | . | . | 14 | TRBV7-3 | CASSSRDYQETQYF | TGTGCCAGCAGCTCTCGGGACTACCAAGAGACCCAGTACTTC
TRBJ2-7 | . | . | 12 | TRBV30 | CAWSVRGGEQYF | TGTGCCTGGAGTGTACGGGGTGGCGAGCAGTACTTC
TRBJ2-1 | . | TRBD1 | 16 | TRBV7-9 | CASSLIGTGVLNEQFF | TGTGCCAGCAGCTTAATAGGGACAGGGGTTTTAAATGAGCAGTTCTTC
TRBJ2-3 | . | . | 12 | TRBV2 | CASMGATDTQYF | TGTGCCAGCATGGGGGCCACAGATACGCAGTATTTT
TRBJ2-7 | few | . | 16 | TRBV6-1 | CASSDGWAQLFYEQYF | TGTGCCAGCAGTGACGGGTGGGCCCAGCTTTTTTACGAGCAGTACTTC
TRBJ2-3 | . | TRBD1 | 14 | TRBV15 | CATSRDSSTDTQCF | TGTGCCACCAGCCGGGACAGCAGCACAGATACGCAGTGTTTT
TRBJ2-2 | . | . | 16 | TRBV15 | CATSRDRATNTGELFF | TGTGCCACCAGCAGAGATCGGGCTACCAACACCGGGGAGCTGTTTTTT
TRBJ2-3 | . | . | 11 | TRBV29-1 | CSVEEMGTQYF | TGCAGCGTTGAAGAAATGGGTACGCAGTATTTT
TRBJ2-7 | few | . | 9 | TRBV10-2 | CASSYGQYF | TGTGCCAGCAGTTACGGGCAGTACTTC
TRBJ2-7 | . | TRBD2 | 15 | TRBV7-9 | CASSKGLAGVLEQYF | TGTGCCAGCAGCAAAGGACTAGCGGGAGTTCTCGAGCAGTACTTC
TRBJ2-5 | . | TRBD1 | 15 | TRBV5-4 | CASSWGQGFQETQYF | TGTGCCAGCAGCTGGGGACAGGGGTTCCAAGAGACCCAGTACTTC
TRBJ2-7 | few | . | 11 | TRBV30 | CAWSLFHEQYF | TGTGCCTGGAGTCTCTTCCACGAGCAGTACTTC
TRBJ1-5 | few | . | 13 | TRBV5-1 | CASSLAINQPQHF | TGCGCCAGCAGCTTGGCCATAAATCAGCCCCAGCATTTT
TRBJ1-2 | . | . | 13 | TRBV2 | CASSEGGHRGYTF | TGTGCCAGCAGTGAAGGGGGGCATCGAGGCTACACCTTC
TRBJ2-2 | few | TRBD2 | 19 | TRBV7-7 | CASSSGLAGAFANTGELFF | TGTGCTAGCAGCTCTGGACTAGCGGGGGCCTTCGCGAACACCGGGGAGCTGTTTTTT
TRBJ1-1 | few | . | 17 | TRBV2 | CASSAPGPLQMNTEAFF | TGTGCCAGCAGTGCCCCAGGCCCTCTACAAATGAACACTGAAGCTTTCTTT
TRBJ1-3 | many | . | 15 | TRBV4-1 | CASSQDEVMGNTIYF | TGCGCCAGCAGCCAAGATGAGGTCATGGGAAACACCATATATTTT
TRBJ1-4 | . | . | 14 | TRBV12-3/TRBV12-4 | CASSWEGPLGKLFF | TGTGCCAGCAGTTGGGAAGGGCCTCTTGGAAAACTGTTTTTT
TRBJ2-7 | . | TRBD2 | 16 | TRBV7-9 | CAWMRTSGRRSYEQYF | TGTGCCTGGATGCGGACTAGCGGGAGGCGATCCTACGAGCAGTACTTC
TRBJ1-2 | . | . | 18 | TRBV12-3/TRBV12-4 | CASSLASTGPGFDYGYTF | TGTGCCAGCAGTTTAGCGTCCACAGGGCCGGGCTTCGACTATGGCTACACCTTC
TRBJ2-6 | few | TRBD1 | 23 | TRBV14 | CASSQLFQVVSPGQLTGANVLTF | TGTGCCAGCAGCCAACTATTTCAGGTTGTCTCCCCGGGACAGTTAACTGGGGCCAACGTCCTGACTTTC
TRBJ1-2 | many | . | 12 | TRBV20-1 | CSARVGNYGYTF | TGCAGTGCTAGAGTCGGTAACTATGGCTACACCTTC
TRBJ2-7 | . | TRBD2 | 13 | TRBV20-1 | CGASRGGMDEQYF | TGCGGTGCTAGTCGGGGGGGCATGGACGAGCAGTACTTT
TRBJ1-1 | once | . | 17 | TRBV6-1 | CASSERGWSRGNTEAFF | TGTGCCAGCAGTGAAAGGGGTTGGTCCAGGGGGAACACTGAAGCTTTCTTT
TRBJ1-6 | . | . | 17 | TRBV2 | CASSLYQGDSYNSPLHF | TGTGCCAGCAGTTTATATCAGGGAGACTCCTATAATTCACCCCTCCACTTT
TRBJ2-5 | few | . | 15 | TRBV3-1 | CASSQVGDSTETQYF | TGTGCCAGCAGCCAAGTCGGGGACTCGACAGAGACCCAGTACTTC
TRBJ2-5 | many | TRBD2 | 17 | TRBV7-2 | CASSPDSSGGAQETQYF | TGTGCCAGCAGCCCTGATTCTAGCGGGGGGGCACAAGAGACCCAGTACTTC
TRBJ2-2 | . | TRBD1 | 15 | TRBV2 | CASSPGQGAGGELFF | TGTGCCAGCAGCCCGGGACAGGGGGCCGGCGGGGAGCTGTTTTTT
TRBJ2-7 | many | TRBD2 | 15 | TRBV20-1 | CSATLSGRGSYEQYF | TGCAGTGCTACTTTAAGCGGGAGGGGCTCCTACGAGCAGTACTTC
TRBJ1-2 | many | . | 15 | TRBV4-1 | CASSIREVGLYGYTF | TGCGCCAGCAGCATCCGGGAAGTTGGACTGTATGGCTACACCTTC
TRBJ1-1 | many | TRBD1 | 15 | TRBV24-1 | CATSDTRQGGTEAFF | TGTGCCACCAGTGATACGCGACAGGGTGGCACTGAAGCTTTCTTT
TRBJ2-5 | . | . | 14 | TRBV28 | CASSTGTADGTQYF | TGTGCCAGCAGTACCGGGACGGCCGACGGGACCCAGTACTTC
TRBJ2-2 | once | . | 14 | TRBV4-1 | CASSQAGHPGELFF | TGCGCCAGCAGCCAAGCAGGACATCCCGGGGAGCTGTTTTTT
TRBJ2-2 | many | TRBD2 | 16 | TRBV2 | CASVTSGGINTGELFF | TGTGCCAGCGTGACTAGCGGGGGGATTAACACCGGGGAGCTGTTTTTT
TRBJ2-7 | many | . | 12 | TRBV7-9 | CASSLTNYEQYF | TGTGCCAGCAGCTTAACCAACTACGAGCAGTACTTC
TRBJ1-5 | many | TRBD1 | 14 | TRBV29-1 | CSVAETGVNQPQHF | TGCAGCGTTGCCGAGACAGGGGTCAATCAGCCCCAGCATTTT
TRBJ2-1 | . | TRBD1 | 15 | TRBV10-3 | CAISAGTGTYNEQFF | TGTGCCATCAGCGCCGGGACAGGGACCTACAATGAGCAGTTCTTC
TRBJ1-6 | many | . | 15 | TRBV5-1 | CASSLLQGDNSPLHF | TGCGCCAGCAGCCTTCTACAGGGTGATAATTCACCCCTCCACTTT
TRBJ2-7 | . | TRBD1 | 15 | TRBV12-3/TRBV12-4 | CASSMQGQVFYEQYF | TGTGCCAGCAGTATGCAGGGACAGGTTTTCTACGAGCAGTACTTC
TRBJ1-5 | many | . | 16 | TRBV15 | CATSSGQRVSNQPQHF | TGTGCCACCAGCAGCGGACAGAGAGTTAGCAATCAGCCCCAGCATTTT
TRBJ2-5 | many | . | 13 | TRBV12-3/TRBV12-4 | CASSFGGKETQYF | TGTGCCAGCAGTTTTGGGGGGAAGGAGACCCAGTACTTC
TRBJ2-1 | . | TRBD2 | 16 | TRBV20-1 | CSAREISASGRYEQFF | TGCAGTGCTAGAGAAATATCGGCTAGCGGGAGGTATGAGCAGTTCTTC
TRBJ2-5 | many | TRBD1 | 16 | TRBV7-8 | CASSLAGTGTLETQYF | TGTGCCAGCAGCTTAGCCGGGACAGGCACTTTAGAGACCCAGTACTTC
TRBJ2-5 | few | . | 14 | TRBV4-2 | CASSQERGPETQYF | TGTGCCAGCAGCCAAGAGCGCGGGCCGGAGACCCAGTACTTC
TRBJ1-5 | . | . | 15 | TRBV19 | CASSIHGPSNQPQHF | TGTGCCAGTAGTATACATGGCCCAAGCAATCAGCCCCAGCATTTT
TRBJ2-5 | . | . | 13 | TRBV29-1 | CSLRGGAEETQYF | TGCAGCTTGAGGGGGGGCGCGGAGGAGACCCAGTACTTC